The entry below describes one T cell receptor beta chain. The V segment lost 1 base and the J segment 8 bases; nucleotides outside the gene matches: 4. From germline, CDR1 is LGHNA and CDR2 YNFKEQ. There are 15 residues in the CDR3. The data originate from a study of blood T cell repertoires in COVID-19. Study information: Samples came from the United States, Italy and Spain, spanning acute and convalescent COVID-19. From T cells, B-cell-depleted T cells, or PBMCs came the material, which was cDNA or gDNA.

Seattle enrolled patients during active infection and tracked them longitudinally. Clones were sequenced by immunoSEQ multiplex PCR, and TCRdb holds only the in-frame ones, with some missing. The sample has under 250,000 clones; 86% are singletons. Sequencing used peripheral blood. This TCR was sampled from a woman of 80 years or more with COVID-19, enrolled during active disease. The chain links TRBV4-2 to TRBJ2-1, with 11 bases lining up with TRBD2. Here the CDR3 reads CASSQVVLAGDEQFF. CDR3 nucleotides: TGTGCCAGCAGCCAAGTAGTACTAGCGGGGGATGAGCAGTTCTTC.